Listed below are T cell receptor beta chains from one sample, sequenced in a study of T-cell memory formation after mild COVID-19. TCRdb reanalysed the 5' RACE reads using MiXCR and keeps one entry per CDR3 protein. The sample records approximately 560,000 distinct CDR3 sequences, 17% being singletons. Material for sequencing was PBMCs or a T cell subset sorted from them (not recorded which). These TCRs come from an adult woman who had mild COVID-19 (a few samples of this study predate the infection). Cell type and time point are not known. Both conserved end residues are part of each CDR3. D genes are given only for firm matches. The size entry is marked missing in some rows and otherwise reads once, few, many or a size class.

clone_size: .; v_call: TRBV29-1; cdr3_length: 12; j_call: TRBJ1-2; d_call: .; cdr3_aa: CSVQVPIYGYTF; cdr3_nt: TGCAGCGTACAGGTCCCAATCTATGGCTACACCTTC
clone_size: .; v_call: TRBV6-2/TRBV6-3; cdr3_length: 12; j_call: TRBJ2-3; d_call: .; cdr3_aa: CASSERTSPSYF; cdr3_nt: TGTGCCAGCAGTGAAAGGACTTCCCCCTCGTATTTT
clone_size: .; v_call: TRBV7-9; cdr3_length: 15; j_call: TRBJ1-1; d_call: .; cdr3_aa: CASSLLRNRDTEAFF; cdr3_nt: TGTGCCAGCAGCTTATTACGGAACAGGGACACTGAAGCTTTCTTT
clone_size: .; v_call: TRBV4-1; cdr3_length: 14; j_call: TRBJ2-5; d_call: .; cdr3_aa: CASSQSGLQETQYF; cdr3_nt: TGCGCCAGCAGCCAGTCTGGGCTTCAAGAGACCCAGTACTTC
clone_size: .; v_call: TRBV7-8; cdr3_length: 14; j_call: TRBJ2-1; d_call: .; cdr3_aa: CASPLTPAENEQFF; cdr3_nt: TGTGCCAGCCCGCTAACTCCGGCGGAAAATGAGCAGTTCTTC
clone_size: .; v_call: TRBV7-2; cdr3_length: 14; j_call: TRBJ2-1; d_call: .; cdr3_aa: CASSQGGYRNEQFF; cdr3_nt: TGTGCCAGCAGCCAGGGGGGATACAGAAATGAGCAGTTCTTC
clone_size: .; v_call: TRBV5-1; cdr3_length: 14; j_call: TRBJ1-3; d_call: .; cdr3_aa: CASSLEPPGNTIYF; cdr3_nt: TGCGCCAGCAGCTTGGAGCCCCCTGGAAACACCATATATTTT
clone_size: .; v_call: TRBV5-6; cdr3_length: 13; j_call: TRBJ1-1; d_call: .; cdr3_aa: CASSLVEKTEAFF; cdr3_nt: TGTGCCAGCAGCTTGGTCGAGAAGACTGAAGCTTTCTTT
clone_size: .; v_call: TRBV4-1; cdr3_length: 16; j_call: TRBJ2-3; d_call: TRBD2; cdr3_aa: CASSARPGGDADTQYF; cdr3_nt: TGCGCCAGCAGCGCCCGTCCGGGGGGAGATGCAGATACGCAGTATTTT
clone_size: .; v_call: TRBV5-1; cdr3_length: 15; j_call: TRBJ2-7; d_call: .; cdr3_aa: CASSLLQGRPYEQYF; cdr3_nt: TGCGCCAGCAGCTTGTTACAGGGGAGGCCCTACGAGCAGTACTTC
clone_size: .; v_call: TRBV15; cdr3_length: 15; j_call: TRBJ2-7; d_call: .; cdr3_aa: CATSPNPGPSYEQYF; cdr3_nt: TGTGCCACCAGCCCTAACCCGGGGCCAAGCTACGAGCAGTACTTC
clone_size: .; v_call: TRBV29-1; cdr3_length: 17; j_call: TRBJ2-2; d_call: .; cdr3_aa: CSVEDWGSEDSTGELFF; cdr3_nt: TGCAGCGTTGAAGATTGGGGTTCTGAGGATTCCACCGGGGAGCTGTTTTTT
clone_size: few; v_call: TRBV20-1; cdr3_length: 15; j_call: TRBJ2-6; d_call: .; cdr3_aa: CSARGVSSGANVLTF; cdr3_nt: TGCAGTGCTAGAGGGGTTAGCTCTGGGGCCAACGTCCTGACTTTC
clone_size: .; v_call: TRBV5-8; cdr3_length: 15; j_call: TRBJ2-1; d_call: TRBD2; cdr3_aa: CASSRLGGSYNEQFF; cdr3_nt: TGTGCCAGCAGCCGATTGGGGGGGTCGTACAATGAGCAGTTCTTC
clone_size: few; v_call: TRBV9; cdr3_length: 14; j_call: TRBJ1-6; d_call: .; cdr3_aa: CASSVRTDNSPLHF; cdr3_nt: TGTGCCAGCAGCGTTCGGACGGATAATTCACCCCTCCACTTT
clone_size: .; v_call: TRBV9; cdr3_length: 12; j_call: TRBJ1-2; d_call: .; cdr3_aa: CASSADLAGYTF; cdr3_nt: TGTGCCAGCAGCGCCGACCTGGCTGGCTACACCTTC
clone_size: few; v_call: TRBV9; cdr3_length: 16; j_call: TRBJ2-3; d_call: .; cdr3_aa: CASSLSEGRGTDTQYF; cdr3_nt: TGTGCCAGCAGCCTTTCAGAAGGCAGGGGCACAGATACGCAGTATTTT
clone_size: .; v_call: TRBV9; cdr3_length: 16; j_call: TRBJ2-3; d_call: TRBD1; cdr3_aa: CASSSRGQGARDTQYF; cdr3_nt: TGTGCCAGCAGCTCTCGAGGACAGGGGGCTAGAGATACGCAGTATTTT
clone_size: .; v_call: TRBV29-1; cdr3_length: 11; j_call: TRBJ1-2; d_call: .; cdr3_aa: CSGSRGEGYTF; cdr3_nt: TGCAGCGGTTCAAGGGGGGAAGGCTACACCTTC
clone_size: .; v_call: TRBV5-5; cdr3_length: 13; j_call: TRBJ2-2; d_call: .; cdr3_aa: CASSPEGFGELFF; cdr3_nt: TGTGCCAGCAGCCCTGAGGGTTTCGGGGAGCTGTTTTTT
clone_size: .; v_call: TRBV12-3/TRBV12-4; cdr3_length: 15; j_call: TRBJ2-6; d_call: .; cdr3_aa: CASSLSGGGANVLTF; cdr3_nt: TGTGCCAGCAGTTTATCCGGGGGAGGGGCCAACGTCCTGACTTTC
clone_size: once; v_call: TRBV6-6; cdr3_length: 11; j_call: TRBJ1-2; d_call: .; cdr3_aa: CASGHRYGYTF; cdr3_nt: TGTGCCAGCGGACATCGGTATGGCTACACCTTC
clone_size: few; v_call: TRBV7-9; cdr3_length: 13; j_call: TRBJ2-7; d_call: .; cdr3_aa: CASSPQVGYEQYF; cdr3_nt: TGTGCCAGCAGCCCCCAGGTCGGGTACGAGCAGTACTTC
clone_size: .; v_call: TRBV5-5; cdr3_length: 12; j_call: TRBJ2-1; d_call: .; cdr3_aa: CASSQDNAEQFF; cdr3_nt: TGTGCCAGCAGCCAGGACAATGCTGAGCAGTTCTTC
clone_size: few; v_call: TRBV7-8; cdr3_length: 15; j_call: TRBJ1-2; d_call: .; cdr3_aa: CASSSSGGARVDYTF; cdr3_nt: TGTGCCAGCAGCTCCAGTGGAGGTGCGAGGGTGGACTACACCTTC
clone_size: few; v_call: TRBV20-1; cdr3_length: 13; j_call: TRBJ2-7; d_call: TRBD1; cdr3_aa: CSARVGQGFEQYF; cdr3_nt: TGCAGTGCTAGAGTCGGACAGGGGTTCGAGCAGTACTTC
clone_size: .; v_call: TRBV15; cdr3_length: 16; j_call: TRBJ1-6; d_call: TRBD1; cdr3_aa: CATSVRDRDYNSPLHF; cdr3_nt: TGTGCCACCAGCGTCCGGGACAGGGACTATAATTCACCCCTCCACTTT
clone_size: .; v_call: TRBV20-1; cdr3_length: 15; j_call: TRBJ1-5; d_call: .; cdr3_aa: CSAIPSGRENQPQHF; cdr3_nt: TGCAGTGCTATCCCGTCGGGACGGGAAAATCAGCCCCAGCATTTT
clone_size: .; v_call: TRBV6-6; cdr3_length: 14; j_call: TRBJ2-7; d_call: TRBD2; cdr3_aa: CASRPTSGPYEQYF; cdr3_nt: TGTGCCAGCAGGCCTACTAGCGGTCCCTACGAGCAGTACTTC
clone_size: .; v_call: TRBV5-1; cdr3_length: 16; j_call: TRBJ2-1; d_call: TRBD2; cdr3_aa: CASSARTSGSMDEQFF; cdr3_nt: TGCGCCAGCAGCGCCCGGACTAGCGGGAGTATGGATGAGCAGTTCTTC
clone_size: many; v_call: TRBV12-3/TRBV12-4; cdr3_length: 12; j_call: TRBJ2-2; d_call: .; cdr3_aa: CASVPGGGELFF; cdr3_nt: TGTGCCAGCGTACCCGGTGGCGGGGAGCTGTTTTTT
clone_size: few; v_call: TRBV4-2; cdr3_length: 14; j_call: TRBJ2-6; d_call: .; cdr3_aa: CASSQDEGANVLTF; cdr3_nt: TGTGCCAGCAGCCAAGATGAGGGGGCCAACGTCCTGACTTTC
clone_size: .; v_call: TRBV7-9; cdr3_length: 12; j_call: TRBJ1-5; d_call: .; cdr3_aa: CASSFSGQPQHF; cdr3_nt: TGTGCCAGCAGCTTTAGTGGCCAGCCCCAGCATTTT
clone_size: few; v_call: TRBV6-5; cdr3_length: 18; j_call: TRBJ2-7; d_call: .; cdr3_aa: CASSYFPKPPDTSYEQYF; cdr3_nt: TGTGCCAGCAGTTACTTTCCCAAGCCCCCCGACACCTCCTACGAGCAGTACTTC
clone_size: many; v_call: TRBV18; cdr3_length: 15; j_call: TRBJ2-7; d_call: .; cdr3_aa: CASSPSTGNSYEQYF; cdr3_nt: TGTGCCAGCTCACCCAGTACCGGTAACTCCTACGAGCAGTACTTC